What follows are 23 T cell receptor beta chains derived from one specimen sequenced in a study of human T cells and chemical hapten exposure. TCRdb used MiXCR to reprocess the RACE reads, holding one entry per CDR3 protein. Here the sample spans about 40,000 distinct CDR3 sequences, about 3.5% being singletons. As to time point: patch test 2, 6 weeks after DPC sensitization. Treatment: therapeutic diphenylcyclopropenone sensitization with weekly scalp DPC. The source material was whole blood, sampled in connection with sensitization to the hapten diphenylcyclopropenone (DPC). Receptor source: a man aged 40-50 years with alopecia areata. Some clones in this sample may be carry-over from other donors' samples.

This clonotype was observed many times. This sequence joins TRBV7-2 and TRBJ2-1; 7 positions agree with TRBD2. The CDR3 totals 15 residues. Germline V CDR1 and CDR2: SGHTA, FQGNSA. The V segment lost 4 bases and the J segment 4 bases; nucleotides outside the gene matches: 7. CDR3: CASSSLTGGYNEQFF. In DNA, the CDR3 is TGTGCCAGCAGCTCATTAACGGGGGGATACAATGAGCAGTTCTTC. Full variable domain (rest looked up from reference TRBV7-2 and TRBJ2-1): GAGVSQSPSNKVTEKGKDVELRCDPISGHTALYWYRQSLGQGLEFLIYFQGNSAPDKSGLPSDRFSAERTGGSVSTLTIQRTQQEDSAVYLCASSSLTGGYNEQFFGPGTRLTVL.

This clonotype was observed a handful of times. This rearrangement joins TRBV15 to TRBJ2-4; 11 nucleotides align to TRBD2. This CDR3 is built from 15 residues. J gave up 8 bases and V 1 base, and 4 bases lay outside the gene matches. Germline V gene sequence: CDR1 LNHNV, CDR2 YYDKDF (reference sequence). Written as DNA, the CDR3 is TGTGCCACCAGCAGAGTAACTAGCGGGAGTGACATTCAGTACTTC. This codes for CATSRVTSGSDIQYF.

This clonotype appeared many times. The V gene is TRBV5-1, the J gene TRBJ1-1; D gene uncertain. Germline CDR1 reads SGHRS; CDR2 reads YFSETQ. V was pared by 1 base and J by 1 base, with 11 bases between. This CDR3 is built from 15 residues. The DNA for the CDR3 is TGCGCCAGCAGCTTGTGGTGGCAGGCGAACACTGAAGCTTTCTTT. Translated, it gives CASSLWWQANTEAFF.

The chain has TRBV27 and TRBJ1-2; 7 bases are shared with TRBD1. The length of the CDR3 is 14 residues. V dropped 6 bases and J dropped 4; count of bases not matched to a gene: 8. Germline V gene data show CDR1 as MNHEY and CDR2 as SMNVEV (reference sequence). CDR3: CASSTDRNSYGYTF. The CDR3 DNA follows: TGTGCCAGCAGCACGGACAGGAATAGCTATGGCTACACCTTC.

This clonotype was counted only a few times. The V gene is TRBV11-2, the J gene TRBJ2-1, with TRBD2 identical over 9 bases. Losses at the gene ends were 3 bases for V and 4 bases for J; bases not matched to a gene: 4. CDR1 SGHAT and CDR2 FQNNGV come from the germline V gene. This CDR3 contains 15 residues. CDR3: CASSFGTSHYNEQFF. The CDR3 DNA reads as TGTGCCAGCAGCTTCGGGACTAGCCATTACAATGAGCAGTTCTTC.

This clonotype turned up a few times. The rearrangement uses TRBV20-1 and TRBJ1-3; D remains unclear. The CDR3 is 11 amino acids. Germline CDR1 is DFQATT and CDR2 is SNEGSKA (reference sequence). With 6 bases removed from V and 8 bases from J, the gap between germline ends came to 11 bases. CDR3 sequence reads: CSAYLSDTIYF. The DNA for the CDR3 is TGCAGTGCATACCTGTCGGACACCATATATTTT.

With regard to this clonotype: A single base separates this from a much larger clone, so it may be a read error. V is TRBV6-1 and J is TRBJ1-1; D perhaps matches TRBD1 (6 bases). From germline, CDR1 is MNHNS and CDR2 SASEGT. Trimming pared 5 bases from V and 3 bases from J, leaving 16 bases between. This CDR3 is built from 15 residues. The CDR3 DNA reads TGTGCCAGCAGTCACAGACAGGTACAGCACACTGAAGCTTTCTTT. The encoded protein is CASSHRQVQHTEAFF.

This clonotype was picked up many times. CDR3: CASGLTSGGALAGDTYNEQFF. The CDR3 DNA reads TGTGCTAGTGGTTTGACATCTGGGGGAGCTCTAGCGGGTGACACCTACAATGAGCAGTTCTTC. The J gene is TRBJ2-1, the V gene TRBV12-5; 8 bases align to TRBD2. This CDR3 has 21 residues. Germline trimming cut 2 bases from V and 2 bases from J; bases unmatched to any gene: 20. Per germline, CDR1 LGHNT and CDR2 FRNRAP.

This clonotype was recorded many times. The CDR3 nucleotides read TGCAGTGCTAGAGATCCCGTTGCCAGGGATTACGAGCAGTACTTC. Translation: CSARDPVARDYEQYF. The chain employs TRBV20-1 and TRBJ2-7; D possibly corresponds to TRBD1 (5 bases). In germline, CDR1 is DFQATT, CDR2 SNEGSKA (reference sequence). The germline V and J ends were trimmed by 0 bases and 4 bases, with 16 bases remaining between them. The CDR3 spans 15 residues.

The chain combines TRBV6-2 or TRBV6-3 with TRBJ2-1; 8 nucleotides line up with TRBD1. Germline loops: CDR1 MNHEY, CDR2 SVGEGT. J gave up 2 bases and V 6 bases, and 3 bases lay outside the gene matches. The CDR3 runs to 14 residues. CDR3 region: CASSLTGAYNEQFF. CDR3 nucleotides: TGTGCCAGCAGCCTGACAGGGGCCTACAATGAGCAGTTCTTC.

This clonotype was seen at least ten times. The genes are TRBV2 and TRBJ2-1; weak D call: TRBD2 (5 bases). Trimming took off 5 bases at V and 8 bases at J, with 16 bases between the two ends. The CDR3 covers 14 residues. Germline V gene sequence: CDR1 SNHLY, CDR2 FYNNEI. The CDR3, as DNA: TGTGCCAGCAGTCGGGAATCCCTACATGATGAGCAGTTCTTC. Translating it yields CASSRESLHDEQFF.

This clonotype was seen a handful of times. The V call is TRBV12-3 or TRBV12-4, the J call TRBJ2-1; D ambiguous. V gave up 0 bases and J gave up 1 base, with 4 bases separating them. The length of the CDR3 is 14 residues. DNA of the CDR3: TGTGCCAGCAGTTTAGCGAGGTCCTACAATGAGCAGTTCTTC. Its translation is CASSLARSYNEQFF.

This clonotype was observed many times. The CDR3 bases are TGTGCCAGCTTGGAACAGGGGGTCACAGATACGCAGTATTTT. Protein sequence: CASLEQGVTDTQYF. V usage is TRBV7-9 and J usage is TRBJ2-3, with TRBD1 matching over 8 bases. V lost 8 bases and J lost 2; bases outside the gene matches: 6. Germline V gene lookup returns CDR1 SEHNR and CDR2 FQNEAQ (reference sequence). This CDR3 is built from 14 residues.

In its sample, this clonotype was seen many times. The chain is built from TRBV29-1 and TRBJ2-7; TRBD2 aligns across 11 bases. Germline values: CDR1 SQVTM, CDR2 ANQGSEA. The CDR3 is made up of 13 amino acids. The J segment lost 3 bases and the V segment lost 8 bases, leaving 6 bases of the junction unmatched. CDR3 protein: CSTTGTSGYEQYF. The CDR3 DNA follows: TGCAGCACAACCGGGACTAGCGGCTACGAGCAGTACTTC.

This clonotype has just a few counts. The CDR3 loop is CASGRTEYGYTF. CDR3 in DNA: TGTGCCAGCGGGCGGACAGAGTATGGCTACACCTTC. The rearrangement joins TRBV28 to TRBJ1-2; tentatively, D is TRBD1 (6 bases). Deletions cut 8 bases from V and 5 bases from J, with 12 bases between. The CDR3 consists of 12 residues. Germline V gives CDR1 MDHEN, CDR2 SYDVKM.

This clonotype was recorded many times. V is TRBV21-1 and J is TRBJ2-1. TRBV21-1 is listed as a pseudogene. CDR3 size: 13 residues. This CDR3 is CASSPTVVNEQFF. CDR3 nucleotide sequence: TGTGCCAGCAGCCCTACGGTGGTCAATGAGCAGTTCTTC.

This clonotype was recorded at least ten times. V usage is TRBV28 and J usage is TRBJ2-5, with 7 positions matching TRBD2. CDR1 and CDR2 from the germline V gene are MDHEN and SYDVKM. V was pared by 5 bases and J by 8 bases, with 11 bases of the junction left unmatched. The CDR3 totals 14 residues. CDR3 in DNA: TGTGCCAGCAGTCCGACTAGCCCGAAATTCACCCAGTACTTC. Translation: CASSPTSPKFTQYF.

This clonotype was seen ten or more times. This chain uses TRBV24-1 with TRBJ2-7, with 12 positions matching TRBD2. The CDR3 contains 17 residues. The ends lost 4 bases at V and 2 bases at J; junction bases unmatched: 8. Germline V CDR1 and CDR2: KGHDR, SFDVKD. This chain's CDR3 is CATSDPRTSGNAYEQYF. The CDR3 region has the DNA TGTGCCACCAGTGACCCGAGGACTAGCGGGAATGCCTACGAGCAGTACTTC.

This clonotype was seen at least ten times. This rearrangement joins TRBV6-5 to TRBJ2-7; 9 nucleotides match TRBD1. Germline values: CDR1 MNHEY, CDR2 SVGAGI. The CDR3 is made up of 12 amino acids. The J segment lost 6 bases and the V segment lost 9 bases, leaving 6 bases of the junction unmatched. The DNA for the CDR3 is TGTGCCAGTAGACAGGGGGAGTCCGAGCAGTACTTC. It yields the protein CASRQGESEQYF.

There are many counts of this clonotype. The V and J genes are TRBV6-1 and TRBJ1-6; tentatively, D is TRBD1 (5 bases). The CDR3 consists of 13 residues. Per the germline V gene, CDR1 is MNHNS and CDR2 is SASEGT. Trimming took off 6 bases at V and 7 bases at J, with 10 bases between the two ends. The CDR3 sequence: CASRIPGNSPLHF. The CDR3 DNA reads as TGTGCCAGCAGAATCCCAGGGAATTCACCCCTCCACTTT.

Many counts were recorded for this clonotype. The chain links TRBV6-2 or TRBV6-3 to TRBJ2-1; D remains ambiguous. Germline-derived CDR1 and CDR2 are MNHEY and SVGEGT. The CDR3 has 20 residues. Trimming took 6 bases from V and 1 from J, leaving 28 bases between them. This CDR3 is CASRAGPVSMARRSYNEQFF. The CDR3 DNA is TGTGCCAGCAGGGCAGGACCCGTGTCCATGGCCAGAAGGTCCTACAATGAGCAGTTCTTC.

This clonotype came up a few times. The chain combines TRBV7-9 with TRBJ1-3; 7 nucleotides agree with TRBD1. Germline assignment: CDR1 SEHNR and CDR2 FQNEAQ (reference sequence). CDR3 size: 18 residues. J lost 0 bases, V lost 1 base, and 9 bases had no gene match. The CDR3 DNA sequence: TGTGCCAGCAGCTTAGTCGGGGACAGCCGTGACTCTGGAAACACCATATATTTT. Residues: CASSLVGDSRDSGNTIYF.

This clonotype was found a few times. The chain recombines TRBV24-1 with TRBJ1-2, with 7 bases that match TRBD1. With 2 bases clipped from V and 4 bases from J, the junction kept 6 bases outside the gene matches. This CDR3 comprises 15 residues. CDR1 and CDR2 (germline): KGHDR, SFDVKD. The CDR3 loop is CATSDSGRGTYGYTF. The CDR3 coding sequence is TGTGCCACCAGTGATTCTGGCAGGGGGACCTATGGCTACACCTTC.